This T cell receptor beta chain was sequenced for a study of neoadjuvant anti-PD-1 for oral cavity cancer. Trimming removed 3 bases from V and 2 bases from J; junction bases left unmatched: 1. The CDR3 has 13 amino acids. Germline lookup yields CDR1 SGHNT and CDR2 YYREEE (reference sequence). Overall study results and limits: After neoadjuvant nivolumab, PBMC T cell clonality was significantly higher in non-responders than responders.

The time point denotes: after neoadjuvant nivolumab, at surgical resection. Stage II-IVA oral cavity squamous cell carcinoma was new and untreated by systemic or radiation therapy. PBMCs were not maintained or expanded in culture before analysis. About this clone: Its cognate antigen is unknown.

Libraries were prepared by immunoSEQ multiplex PCR; TCRdb keeps only in-frame clonotypes and omits some of them. The repertoire holds more than 9,000 clones, with approximately 57% as singletons. This sequence was found in a person between 35 and 79 years old with oral cavity squamous cell carcinoma. This specimen consisted of PBMCs, obtained after nivolumab (anti-PD-1) treatment. J is TRBJ2-5 and V is TRBV5-4; 7 bases are a match to TRBD1. CDR3 amino acids: CASSWDRQETQYF. CDR3 in DNA: TGTGCCAGCAGCTGGGACAGACAAGAGACCCAGTACTTC.